This T cell receptor (beta chain) stems from a study of T cell responses to AZD1222 COVID-19 vaccine. Overall study results and limits: Regions left unmutated in variants are reportedly the target of nearly half of spike-specific TCRs.

Of note for this clone: Its antigen is unidentified.

V shed 0 bases and J shed 11 bases, with 13 bases lying between them. This CDR3 is 13 amino acids long. Per germline, CDR1 MRHNA and CDR2 SNTAGT. Clones were read by immunoSEQ multiplex PCR, and TCRdb kept only the in-frame ones, dropping some. Of approximately 140,000 clones listed, about 92% are singletons. The chain employs TRBV6-4 and TRBJ1-1; possible D gene TRBD1, 5 bases. Sequenced material: peripheral blood, taken on day 0 of AZD1222 vaccination. This clonotype originated in an adult in good health. This CDR3 reads CASSDSSGGVAFF. DNA of the CDR3: TGTGCCAGCAGTGACTCGAGTGGGGGGGTGGCTTTCTTT.